Listed below are T cell receptor beta chains from one sample, sequenced in a study of T-cell reconstitution after alpha-beta-depleted transplantation in children. TCRdb called the PCR reads again in MiXCR, with one record for every CDR3 protein. Among roughly 70,000 distinct CDR3 sequences listed, roughly 4.9% were seen once. The sample here was PBMCs, mostly from graft donor cells, taken 180 days after TCRalphabeta/CD19-depleted stem cell transplant. All receptors come from a boy younger than two who had a stem cell transplant for acute myeloid leukemia, so the T cells may come from the graft donor. Each CDR3 is given with its conserved first and last residue. The D gene is left open where the match is weak. Size is stated for part of the rows, as once, few or many counts, or as a class when the clone is expanded.

len	v_gene	abundance	j_gene	d_gene	CDR3aa	CDR3nt
14	TRBV7-9	-	TRBJ1-1	-	CASSLAGVSTEAFF	TGTGCCAGCAGCTTAGCGGGGGTTAGCACTGAAGCTTTCTTT
16	TRBV5-1	many	TRBJ2-2	TRBD1	CASSLPPGTGIGELFF	TGCGCCAGCAGCTTACCACCCGGGACAGGGATCGGGGAGCTGTTTTTT
16	TRBV11-2	many	TRBJ2-3	-	CASSLVGGADLDTQYF	TGTGCCAGCAGCTTAGTCGGGGGCGCAGATTTAGATACGCAGTATTTT
13	TRBV20-1	many	TRBJ2-7	-	CSARGTGAGEQYF	TGCAGTGCTAGAGGTACGGGGGCAGGCGAGCAGTACTTC
14	TRBV7-2	many	TRBJ2-7	-	CASSLGQGLGEQYF	TGTGCCAGCAGCTTAGGGCAGGGGCTCGGCGAGCAGTACTTC
15	TRBV30	many	TRBJ2-3	-	CAWSVDLVATDTQYF	TGTGCCTGGAGTGTGGACCTCGTGGCCACAGATACGCAGTATTTT
14	TRBV5-6	medium-sized	TRBJ2-7	-	CASSFPGHSYEQYF	TGTGCCAGCAGCTTTCCGGGACATTCCTACGAGCAGTACTTC
14	TRBV18	many	TRBJ2-3	-	CASSPLTVGDTQYF	TGTGCCAGCTCACCACTAACGGTTGGAGATACGCAGTATTTT
16	TRBV10-3	many	TRBJ2-3	-	CAISEPSREPTDTQYF	TGTGCCATCAGTGAGCCCTCGAGGGAGCCCACAGATACGCAGTATTTT
13	TRBV19	many	TRBJ2-3	-	CASSPRTRDTQYF	TGTGCCAGTAGTCCGAGGACCCGAGATACGCAGTATTTT
16	TRBV12-3/TRBV12-4	many	TRBJ1-3	TRBD1	CASSHRQGTFGNTIYF	TGTGCCAGCAGTCACCGACAGGGGACTTTTGGAAACACCATATATTTT
15	TRBV7-9	many	TRBJ1-2	-	CASSLGRGATSGYTF	TGTGCCAGCAGCTTAGGAAGAGGGGCGACGAGTGGCTACACCTTC
11	TRBV15	many	TRBJ2-1	-	CATSRYNEQFF	TGTGCCACCAGCAGGTACAATGAGCAGTTCTTC
14	TRBV11-2	many	TRBJ2-1	TRBD2	CASSRAGGNNEQFF	TGTGCCAGCAGCCGAGCGGGGGGTAACAATGAGCAGTTCTTC
17	TRBV2	-	TRBJ2-1	TRBD1	CASTFSLDRGGRNEQFF	TGTGCCAGCACTTTTAGCCTGGACAGGGGGGGACGGAATGAGCAGTTCTTC
15	TRBV4-3	many	TRBJ2-5	-	CASSQNGQGQETQYF	TGCGCCAGCAGCCAAAATGGGCAGGGCCAAGAGACCCAGTACTTC
15	TRBV28	many	TRBJ1-2	TRBD1	CASSLYRGNGYGYTF	TGTGCCAGCAGTCTCTACAGGGGGAATGGCTATGGCTACACCTTC